This passage covers 30 T cell receptor beta chains from one sample sequenced in a study of shared clonotypes between healthy human individuals. Using immunoSEQ multiplex PCR, the repertoire was profiled, and TCRdb retains in-frame clones only, with some absent. In the table there are 2 million to 3 million clones, 93% of which are singletons. Sequenced sample: naive CD4+ T cells from PBMCs. Subset here: CD45RA+ positively selected. Every receptor here comes from a man aged 18 to 29 in good health. Some clones in this sample may be carry-over from other donors' samples.

This chain connects TRBV5-1 to TRBJ1-1; D is ambiguous. Between the trimmed V and J ends, which lost 0 bases and 1 base, there was a span of 7 bases. CDR1 and CDR2 from the germline V gene are SGHRS and YFSETQ. CDR3 size: 14 residues. The CDR3 sequence is CASSLDSWNTEAFF. The DNA of the CDR3 is TGCGCCAGCAGCTTGGACAGTTGGAACACTGAAGCTTTCTTT. Together with reference TRBV5-1 and TRBJ1-1, the CDR3 gives the full variable domain: KAGVTQTPRYLIKTRGQQVTLSCSPISGHRSVSWYQQTPGQGLQFLFEYFSETQRNKGNFPGRFSGRQFSNSRSEMNVSTLELGDSALYLCASSLDSWNTEAFFGQGTRLTVV.

As for this clone: Other nucleotide sequences from this sample produce the same CDR3. This chain connects TRBV9 to TRBJ2-3, with D possibly TRBD1 on 5 matching bases. CDR3 length equals 14 residues. V lost 4 bases, J lost 2 bases, and 11 bases lay in between. Germline V gene lookup returns CDR1 SGDLS and CDR2 YYNGEE. The CDR3 sequence: CASSPSGATDTQYF. CDR3 in DNA: TGTGCCAGCAGCCCTAGTGGGGCCACAGATACGCAGTATTTT.

The J gene is TRBJ1-6, the V gene TRBV5-6, with TRBD1 identical over 9 bases. Germline assignment: CDR1 SGHDT and CDR2 YYEEEE. This CDR3 is built from 16 residues. With 3 bases clipped from V and 10 bases from J, the junction kept 11 bases outside the gene matches. This CDR3 reads CASSSRGTGTGSPLHF. CDR3 nucleotides: TGTGCCAGCAGCTCCCGGGGGACAGGGACGGGGTCACCCCTCCACTTT.

The chain carries TRBV2 and TRBJ2-7, with 9 bases that match TRBD1. V gave up 6 bases and J gave up 0 bases; unmatched junction bases: 3. Per germline, CDR1 SNHLY and CDR2 FYNNEI. CDR3 length: 14 residues. For the CDR3, the DNA is TGTGCCAGCAGACGGGACAGGGTCTCCTACGAGCAGTACTTC. Translating it yields CASRRDRVSYEQYF. Looking up the rest from reference TRBV2 and TRBJ2-7 gives the full variable domain: EPEVTQTPSHQVTQMGQEVILRCVPISNHLYFYWYRQILGQKVEFLVSFYNNEISEKSEIFDDQFSVERPDGSNFTLKIRSTKLEDSAMYFCASRRDRVSYEQYFGPGTRLTVT.

The gene calls are TRBV5-4 and TRBJ1-1, with D hard to call. Germline lookup yields CDR1 SGHNT and CDR2 YYREEE (reference sequence). The CDR3 has 15 amino acids. V dropped 5 bases and J dropped 2 bases, with 16 bases sitting between them. This chain's CDR3 is CASRSRGGYNTEAFF. DNA for the CDR3: TGTGCCAGCAGATCCCGTGGAGGGTATAACACTGAAGCTTTCTTT. Full variable domain (rest looked up from reference TRBV5-4 and TRBJ1-1): ETGVTQSPTHLIKTRGQQVTLRCSSQSGHNTVSWYQQALGQGPQFIFQYYREEENGRGNFPPRFSGLQFPNYSSELNVNALELDDSALYLCASRSRGGYNTEAFFGQGTRLTVV.

The chain combines TRBV28 with TRBJ2-3; TRBD1 might be the D (5 bases). V lost 4 bases, J lost 7 bases, and 15 bases lay in between. Looked up from germline, CDR1 is MDHEN and CDR2 is SYDVKM. The CDR3 contains 14 residues. CDR3 in DNA: TGTGCCAGCAGTTCTCGCCTCACAGGAAATACGCAGTATTTT. Protein: CASSSRLTGNTQYF. Full variable domain (rest looked up from reference TRBV28 and TRBJ2-3): DVKVTQSSRYLVKRTGEKVFLECVQDMDHENMFWYRQDPGLGLRLIYFSYDVKMKEKGDIPEGYSVSREKKERFSLILESASTNQTSMYLCASSSRLTGNTQYFGPGTRLTVL.

The table lists this clone with a count of one. The sample holds other DNA sequences that translate to the same CDR3. The gene calls are TRBV7-8 and TRBJ1-2; a weak D match, TRBD1 (6 bases). Looked up from germline, CDR1 is SGHVS and CDR2 is FQNEAQ. Trimming took off 4 bases at V and 2 bases at J, with 11 bases between the two ends. The CDR3 is made up of 14 amino acids. CDR3 in DNA: TGTGCCAGCAGCTCCGGGCAGGGGAACTATGGCTACACCTTC. Protein sequence: CASSSGQGNYGYTF.

The gene calls are TRBV5-5 and TRBJ2-5; possibly TRBD1 or TRBD2 for D (6 bases each). V gave up 0 bases and J gave up 4 bases, with 22 bases separating them. Germline V gene sequence: CDR1 SGHKS, CDR2 YYEKEE (reference sequence). This CDR3 contains 18 residues. The CDR3: CASSLVGGLASSVETQYF. The DNA for the CDR3 is TGTGCCAGCAGCTTGGTTGGGGGGCTAGCGAGCTCAGTAGAGACCCAGTACTTC.

The rearrangement joins TRBV30 to TRBJ2-3; D is unresolved. Per germline, CDR1 GTSNPN and CDR2 SVGIG (reference sequence). This CDR3 comprises 15 residues. V was clipped by 0 bases and J by 3 bases, with 13 bases between them. CDR3 nucleotide sequence: TGTGCCTGGAGTGTACGAGGTCTCCCTACAGATACGCAGTATTTT. Encoded protein: CAWSVRGLPTDTQYF.

The gene calls are TRBV14 and TRBJ1-4, with D unresolved. CDR1 is SGHDN and CDR2 is FVKESK in the germline V gene. This CDR3 contains 17 residues. The V and J ends lost 0 bases and 4 bases respectively, with 15 bases between them. The CDR3 sequence: CASSQDGSLVYNEKLFF. DNA of the CDR3: TGTGCCAGCAGCCAAGACGGTTCATTGGTCTATAATGAAAAACTGTTTTTT.

This clone was seen a single time. This chain joins TRBV5-6 and TRBJ1-2; D gene unclear. V was cut by 6 bases and J by 0 bases, with 9 bases left in between. Germline CDR1 SGHDT, CDR2 YYEEEE. The CDR3 contains 13 residues. CDR3 residues: CASTLTTNYGYTF. Here the CDR3 DNA reads TGTGCCAGCACCCTAACGACTAACTATGGCTACACCTTC.

The chain recombines TRBV5-1 with TRBJ2-3, with 9 nucleotides matching TRBD2. The CDR3 totals 14 residues. Germline V gene data show CDR1 as SGHRS and CDR2 as YFSETQ. V was pared by 2 bases and J by 4 bases, with 2 bases of the junction left unmatched. CDR3 coding DNA: TGCGCCAGCAGCTTTGTAGCGGGAGCAGATACGCAGTATTTT. Translation gives CASSFVAGADTQYF.

This chain uses TRBV28 with TRBJ1-5; 8 bases line up with TRBD1. The V segment lost 5 bases and the J segment 2 bases; nucleotides outside the gene matches: 5. Germline loops: CDR1 MDHEN, CDR2 SYDVKM. The CDR3 extends over 15 amino acids. CDR3 sequence reads: CASSGQGLGNQPQHF. The CDR3 nucleotides read TGTGCCAGCAGTGGACAGGGATTAGGCAATCAGCCCCAGCATTTT. The whole variable domain, filled in from reference TRBV28 and TRBJ1-5, reads DVKVTQSSRYLVKRTGEKVFLECVQDMDHENMFWYRQDPGLGLRLIYFSYDVKMKEKGDIPEGYSVSREKKERFSLILESASTNQTSMYLCASSGQGLGNQPQHFGDGTRLSIL.

This clone is a singleton in its sample. The chain carries TRBV6-5 and TRBJ2-1; D is unresolved. Germline CDR1 is MNHEY and CDR2 is SVGAGI. V was trimmed by 0 bases and J by 10 bases, leaving 10 bases between them. The CDR3 length is 13 residues. The CDR3 here is CASSYSLGKEQFF. The CDR3, as DNA: TGTGCCAGCAGTTACTCTCTGGGTAAGGAGCAGTTCTTC.

About this clone itself: Additional DNA sequences in this sample encode the identical CDR3. The V gene is TRBV5-1, the J gene TRBJ2-2; the D gene is possibly TRBD1 (5 bases). The V gene lost 4 bases and the J gene lost 6 bases, with 10 bases spanning the gap. The germline CDR1 and CDR2 sequences are SGHRS and YFSETQ. There are 13 residues in the CDR3. The CDR3 is CASSQGQAGELFF. The CDR3 bases are TGCGCCAGCAGCCAGGGCCAAGCCGGGGAGCTGTTTTTT.

This sequence joins TRBV27 and TRBJ2-4; TRBD2 might be the D (5 bases). The CDR3 runs 16 residues. Trimming shortened V by 4 bases and J by 1 base, and 14 bases separated the two germline ends. Germline CDR1 MNHEY, CDR2 SMNVEV (reference sequence). The CDR3 DNA reads as TGTGCCAGCAGTTCCCTAGCTCGAGGGGCCAAAAACATTCAGTACTTC. It codes for CASSSLARGAKNIQYF.

Remarks on this clone: The same CDR3 arises from other DNA sequences in this sample as well. This sequence joins TRBV28 and TRBJ2-1; D is possibly TRBD2 (6 bases). Looked up from germline, CDR1 is MDHEN and CDR2 is SYDVKM. CDR3 size: 15 residues. Trimming shortened V by 6 bases and J by 0 bases, and 12 bases separated the two germline ends. The CDR3 DNA sequence: TGTGCCAGCAGCCCCGGGACTGGCTCCTACAATGAGCAGTTCTTC. It yields the protein CASSPGTGSYNEQFF.

The chain carries TRBV5-1 and TRBJ2-6; D possibly corresponds to TRBD2 (6 bases). The CDR3 is 19 residues long. Looked up from germline, CDR1 is SGHRS and CDR2 is YFSETQ. V dropped 0 bases and J dropped 2 bases, with 18 bases sitting between them. The DNA of the CDR3 is TGCGCCAGCAGCTTGGTGGCCGGGGGAATAGGGCCTGGGGCCAACGTCCTGACTTTC. It yields the protein CASSLVAGGIGPGANVLTF.

The rearrangement joins TRBV28 to TRBJ1-2; 10 bases are shared with TRBD1. With V trimmed by 6 bases and J by 2 bases, 3 bases remained unmatched. In germline, CDR1 is MDHEN, CDR2 SYDVKM. The CDR3 has 14 amino acids. The CDR3 region has the DNA TGTGCCAGCAGCAGGACAGGGGGGAACTATGGCTACACCTTC. Protein product: CASSRTGGNYGYTF.

The chain carries TRBV28 and TRBJ2-7; either TRBD1 or TRBD2 may supply D (5 bases each). The CDR3 is 15 residues long. The germline gives CDR1 MDHEN, CDR2 SYDVKM. V was pared by 5 bases and J by 0 bases, with 14 bases between. In DNA form, the CDR3 reads TGTGCCAGCAGTGATTGGGGGTCTCACTCCTACGAGCAGTACTTC. This codes for CASSDWGSHSYEQYF.

This chain connects TRBV11-1 to TRBJ1-1, with D maybe TRBD1 (5 bases). V was trimmed by 1 base and J by 0 bases, leaving 12 bases between them. CDR1 is SGHAT and CDR2 is FQDESV in the germline V gene (reference sequence). The CDR3 is made up of 16 amino acids. The CDR3 nucleotides read TGTGCCAGCAGCTTAGTGAGGGGATGGATGAACACTGAAGCTTTCTTT. Amino acids: CASSLVRGWMNTEAFF.

This chain links TRBV28 with TRBJ2-7, with 9 bases identical to TRBD1. V lost 6 bases to trimming and J lost 0 bases; unmatched junction nucleotides: 3. Germline V gene data show CDR1 as MDHEN and CDR2 as SYDVKM. The CDR3 covers 14 residues. The CDR3 is CASSTGGISYEQYF. The DNA of the CDR3 is TGTGCCAGCAGCACAGGGGGCATCTCCTACGAGCAGTACTTC.

This rearrangement joins TRBV9 to TRBJ2-6; D call uncertain. In germline, CDR1 is SGDLS, CDR2 YYNGEE. The CDR3 runs to 14 residues. Trimming took off 2 bases at V and 3 bases at J, with 6 bases between the two ends. DNA for the CDR3: TGTGCCAGCAGCGTCCCTGGTGGGGCCAACGTCCTGACTTTC. It codes for CASSVPGGANVLTF.

The count of this clone is one. The chain combines TRBV5-1 with TRBJ1-2; TRBD1 agrees at 9 bases. The CDR3 covers 15 residues. With 4 bases clipped from V and 2 bases from J, the junction kept 6 bases outside the gene matches. The germline CDR1 and CDR2 sequences are SGHRS and YFSETQ. CDR3 nucleotide sequence: TGCGCCAGCAGCGGATACAGGGGGCAGAACTATGGCTACACCTTC. The encoded protein is CASSGYRGQNYGYTF.

This chain joins TRBV11-1 and TRBJ2-1; possible D gene TRBD2, 5 bases. CDR3 length: 15 amino acids. Germline CDR1 is SGHAT and CDR2 is FQDESV (reference sequence). The V gene lost 5 bases and the J gene lost 0 bases, with 11 bases spanning the gap. The DNA for the CDR3 is TGTGCCAGCAGCCTAGTAAGCGGCTCCTACAATGAGCAGTTCTTC. Encoded protein: CASSLVSGSYNEQFF.

The V gene is TRBV7-9, the J gene TRBJ2-4; a possible D gene is TRBD2 (7 bases). CDR1 SEHNR and CDR2 FQNEAQ come from the germline V gene (reference sequence). The CDR3 covers 18 residues. V dropped 3 bases and J dropped 2 bases, with 20 bases sitting between them. The CDR3 coding sequence is TGTGCCAGCAGCTTTCATGGCTCTCCGGGGGGCTCCAAAAACATTCAGTACTTC. The encoded protein is CASSFHGSPGGSKNIQYF.

The chain has TRBV4-1 and TRBJ2-7; D is possibly TRBD1 (8 bases). Trimming took off 5 bases at V and 0 bases at J, with 17 bases between the two ends. The germline gives CDR1 MGHRA, CDR2 YSYEKL. This CDR3 is built from 16 residues. CDR3 sequence reads: CASSGAGTGLSYEQYF. In DNA, the CDR3 is TGCGCCAGCAGCGGAGCGGGGACAGGACTCTCCTACGAGCAGTACTTC.

V usage is TRBV6-4 and J usage is TRBJ2-2; 7 bases line up with TRBD1. The CDR3 contains 15 residues. V shed 6 bases, J shed 3 bases, and the junction held 7 bases outside the gene matches. Germline CDR1 is MRHNA and CDR2 is SNTAGT. In nucleotides, the CDR3 is TGTGCCAGCAGCCTGGAGCAGGGGGACACCGGGGAGCTGTTTTTT. Amino acids: CASSLEQGDTGELFF.

The gene calls are TRBV6-1 and TRBJ2-7; 7 bases align to TRBD1. The CDR3 runs to 15 residues. The germline gives CDR1 MNHNS, CDR2 SASEGT. V was pared by 4 bases and J by 3 bases, with 9 bases of the junction left unmatched. The CDR3 sequence is CASSVTGTEDYEQYF. DNA for the CDR3: TGTGCCAGCAGTGTTACCGGGACAGAAGACTACGAGCAGTACTTC.

This chain links TRBV5-4 with TRBJ2-1; 10 nucleotides agree with TRBD1. V lost 4 bases to trimming and J lost 6 bases; unmatched junction nucleotides: 7. The CDR3 extends over 15 amino acids. Germline CDR1 reads SGHNT; CDR2 reads YYREEE (reference sequence). CDR3 amino acids: CASSVGQGIFNEQFF. The CDR3 coding sequence is TGTGCCAGCAGCGTGGGACAGGGGATATTCAATGAGCAGTTCTTC.